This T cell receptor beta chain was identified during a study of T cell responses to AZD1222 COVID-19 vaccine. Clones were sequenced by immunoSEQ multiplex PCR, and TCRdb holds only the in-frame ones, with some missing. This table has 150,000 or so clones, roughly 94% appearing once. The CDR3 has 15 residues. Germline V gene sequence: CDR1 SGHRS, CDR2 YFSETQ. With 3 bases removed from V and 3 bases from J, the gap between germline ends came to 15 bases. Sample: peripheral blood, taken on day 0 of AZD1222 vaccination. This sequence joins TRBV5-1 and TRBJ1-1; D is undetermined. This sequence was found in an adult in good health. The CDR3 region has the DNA TGCGCCAGCAGCTCGTCCCCGGCTAGCGACACTGAAGCTTTCTTT. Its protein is CASSSSPASDTEAFF. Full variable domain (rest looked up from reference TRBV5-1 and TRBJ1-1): KAGVTQTPRYLIKTRGQQVTLSCSPISGHRSVSWYQQTPGQGLQFLFEYFSETQRNKGNFPGRFSGRQFSNSRSEMNVSTLELGDSALYLCASSSSPASDTEAFFGQGTRLTVV.